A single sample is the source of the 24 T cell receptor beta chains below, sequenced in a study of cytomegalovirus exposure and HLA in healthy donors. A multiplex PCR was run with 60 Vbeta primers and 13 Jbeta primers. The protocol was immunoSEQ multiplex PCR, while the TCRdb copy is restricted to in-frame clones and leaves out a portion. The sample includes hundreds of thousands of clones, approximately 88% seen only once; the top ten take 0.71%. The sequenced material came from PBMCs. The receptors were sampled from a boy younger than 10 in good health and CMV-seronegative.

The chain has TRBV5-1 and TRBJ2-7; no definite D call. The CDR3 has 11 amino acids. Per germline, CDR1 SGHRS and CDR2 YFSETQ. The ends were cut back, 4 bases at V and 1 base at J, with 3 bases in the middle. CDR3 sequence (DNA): TGCGCCAGCAGCACTTCCTACGAGCAGTACTTC. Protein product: CASSTSYEQYF.

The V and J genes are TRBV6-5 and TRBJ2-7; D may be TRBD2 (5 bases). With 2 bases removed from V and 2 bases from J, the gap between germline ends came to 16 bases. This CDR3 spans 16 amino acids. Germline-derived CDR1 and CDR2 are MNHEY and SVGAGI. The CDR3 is CASSYGGSLRTYEQYF. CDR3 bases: TGTGCCAGCAGTTACGGAGGCAGCCTAAGGACCTACGAGCAGTACTTC.

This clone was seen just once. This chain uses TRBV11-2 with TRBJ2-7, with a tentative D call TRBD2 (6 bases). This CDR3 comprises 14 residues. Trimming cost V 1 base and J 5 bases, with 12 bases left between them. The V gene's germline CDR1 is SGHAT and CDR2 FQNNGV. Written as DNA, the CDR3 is TGTGCCAGCAGCTTAGCGGGAGTAGTAAACGAGCAGTACTTC. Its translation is CASSLAGVVNEQYF.

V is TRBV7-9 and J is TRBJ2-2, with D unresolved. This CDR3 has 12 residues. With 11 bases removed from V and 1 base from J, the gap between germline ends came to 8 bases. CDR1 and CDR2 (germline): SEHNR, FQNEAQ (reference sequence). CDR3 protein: CAALRNTGELFF. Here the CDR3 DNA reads TGTGCCGCGTTGCGGAACACCGGGGAGCTGTTTTTT.

This chain's CDR3 is CASSETLRGTDTQYF. The CDR3 nucleotides are TGTGCCAGCAGTGAAACTCTCAGGGGCACAGATACGCAGTATTTT. The rearrangement links TRBV2 to TRBJ2-3; tentative D call: TRBD1 (5 bases). Between the trimmed V and J ends, which lost 2 bases and 1 base, there was a span of 10 bases. There are 15 residues in the CDR3. The germline CDR1 and CDR2 sequences are SNHLY and FYNNEI.

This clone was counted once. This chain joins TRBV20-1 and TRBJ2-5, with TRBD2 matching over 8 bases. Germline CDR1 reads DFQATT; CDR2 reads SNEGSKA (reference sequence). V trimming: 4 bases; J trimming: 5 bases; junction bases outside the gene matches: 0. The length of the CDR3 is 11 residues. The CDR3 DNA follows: TGCAGTGCTACTAGCGGGGAGACCCAGTACTTC. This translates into CSATSGETQYF.

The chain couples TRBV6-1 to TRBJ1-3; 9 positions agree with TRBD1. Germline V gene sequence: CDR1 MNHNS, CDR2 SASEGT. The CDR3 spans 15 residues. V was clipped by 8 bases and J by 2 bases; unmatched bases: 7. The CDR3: CASPGTGTPGNTIYF. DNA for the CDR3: TGTGCCAGCCCCGGGACAGGGACCCCTGGAAACACCATATATTTT.

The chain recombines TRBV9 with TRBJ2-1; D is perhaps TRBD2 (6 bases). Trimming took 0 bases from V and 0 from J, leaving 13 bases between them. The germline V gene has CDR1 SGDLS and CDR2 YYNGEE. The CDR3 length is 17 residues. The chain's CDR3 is CASSVVDGGSSYNEQFF. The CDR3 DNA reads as TGTGCCAGCAGCGTAGTGGACGGAGGGAGCTCCTACAATGAGCAGTTCTTC.

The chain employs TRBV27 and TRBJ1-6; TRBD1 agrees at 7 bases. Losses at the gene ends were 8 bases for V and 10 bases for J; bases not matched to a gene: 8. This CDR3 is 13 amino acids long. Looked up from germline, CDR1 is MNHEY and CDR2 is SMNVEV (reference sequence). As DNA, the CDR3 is TGTGCCAGCCAGACAGGGTACGGATCACCCCTCCACTTT. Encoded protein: CASQTGYGSPLHF.

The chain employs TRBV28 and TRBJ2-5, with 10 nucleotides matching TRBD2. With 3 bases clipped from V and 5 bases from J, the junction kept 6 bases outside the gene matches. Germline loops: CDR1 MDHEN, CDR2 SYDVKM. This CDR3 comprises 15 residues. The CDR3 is CASSFGVAGGETQYF. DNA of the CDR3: TGTGCCAGCAGTTTTGGGGTAGCGGGAGGTGAGACCCAGTACTTC.

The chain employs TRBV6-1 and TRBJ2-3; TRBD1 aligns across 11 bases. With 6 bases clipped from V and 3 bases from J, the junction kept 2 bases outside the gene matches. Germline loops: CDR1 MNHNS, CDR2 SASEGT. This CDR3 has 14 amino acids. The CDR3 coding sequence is TGTGCCAGCAGGGGACAGGGGGGTACAGATACGCAGTATTTT. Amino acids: CASRGQGGTDTQYF.

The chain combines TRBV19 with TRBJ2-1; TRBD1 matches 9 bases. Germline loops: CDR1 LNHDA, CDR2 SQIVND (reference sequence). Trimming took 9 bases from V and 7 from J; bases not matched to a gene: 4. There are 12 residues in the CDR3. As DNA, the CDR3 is TGTGCCAGCGGACAGGGGCTGAATGAGCAGTTCTTC. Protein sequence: CASGQGLNEQFF.

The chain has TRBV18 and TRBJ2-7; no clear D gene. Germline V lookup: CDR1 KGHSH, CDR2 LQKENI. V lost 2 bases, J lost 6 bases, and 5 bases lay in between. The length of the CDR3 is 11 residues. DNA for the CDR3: TGTGCCAGCTCACCAGGTAGCGAGCAGTACTTC. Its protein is CASSPGSEQYF. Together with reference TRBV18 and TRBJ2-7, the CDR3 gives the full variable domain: NAGVMQNPRHLVRRRGQEARLRCSPMKGHSHVYWYRQLPEEGLKFMVYLQKENIIDESGMPKERFSAEFPKEGPSILRIQQVVRGDSAAYFCASSPGSEQYFGPGTRLTVT.

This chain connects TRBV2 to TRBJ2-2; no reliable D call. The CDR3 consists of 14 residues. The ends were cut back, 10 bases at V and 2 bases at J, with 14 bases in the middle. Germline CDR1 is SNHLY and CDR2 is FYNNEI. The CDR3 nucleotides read TGTGCCACACGGTCAGTAGCTAACACCGGGGAGCTGTTTTTT. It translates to CATRSVANTGELFF.

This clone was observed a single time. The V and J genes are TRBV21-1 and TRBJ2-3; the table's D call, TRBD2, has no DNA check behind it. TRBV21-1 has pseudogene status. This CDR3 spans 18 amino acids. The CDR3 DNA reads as TGTGCCAGCAGCAAAGCCGAAACTCCCGCGGTCGGGGAAGATACGCAGTATTTT. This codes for CASSKAETPAVGEDTQYF.

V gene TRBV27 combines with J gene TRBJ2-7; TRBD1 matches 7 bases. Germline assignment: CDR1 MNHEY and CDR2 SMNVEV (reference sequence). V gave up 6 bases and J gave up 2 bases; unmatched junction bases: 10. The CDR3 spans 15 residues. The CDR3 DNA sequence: TGTGCCAGCAGACCTGACGGACAGGTTACCTACGAGCAGTACTTC. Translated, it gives CASRPDGQVTYEQYF.

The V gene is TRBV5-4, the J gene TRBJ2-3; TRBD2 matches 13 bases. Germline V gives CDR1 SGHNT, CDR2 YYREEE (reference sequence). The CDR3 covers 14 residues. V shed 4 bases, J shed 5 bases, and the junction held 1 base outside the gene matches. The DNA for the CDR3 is TGTGCCAGCAGCCGGACTAGCGGGGGAGATACGCAGTATTTT. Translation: CASSRTSGGDTQYF. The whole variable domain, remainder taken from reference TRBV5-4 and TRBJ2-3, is ETGVTQSPTHLIKTRGQQVTLRCSSQSGHNTVSWYQQALGQGPQFIFQYYREEENGRGNFPPRFSGLQFPNYSSELNVNALELDDSALYLCASSRTSGGDTQYFGPGTRLTVL.

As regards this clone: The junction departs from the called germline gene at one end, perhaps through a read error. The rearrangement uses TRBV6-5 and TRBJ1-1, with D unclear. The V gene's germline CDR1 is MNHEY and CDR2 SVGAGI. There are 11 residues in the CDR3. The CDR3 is CVSSRDCEAFF. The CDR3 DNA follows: TGTGTCAGCAGTCGCGACTGTGAAGCTTTCTTT.

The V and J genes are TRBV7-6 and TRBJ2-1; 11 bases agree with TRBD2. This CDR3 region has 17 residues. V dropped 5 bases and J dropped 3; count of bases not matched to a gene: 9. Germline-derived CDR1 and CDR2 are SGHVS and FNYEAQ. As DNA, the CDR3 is TGTGCCAGCAGCGAATATAGCGGGGGGGCGGTCTACAATGAGCAGTTCTTC. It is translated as CASSEYSGGAVYNEQFF.

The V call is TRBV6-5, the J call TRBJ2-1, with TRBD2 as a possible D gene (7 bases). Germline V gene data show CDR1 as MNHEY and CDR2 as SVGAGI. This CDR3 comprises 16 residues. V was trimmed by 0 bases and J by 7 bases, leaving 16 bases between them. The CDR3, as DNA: TGTGCCAGCAGTTACTCGAGGGGGGGGGCCAGGAATGAGCAGTTCTTC. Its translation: CASSYSRGGARNEQFF.

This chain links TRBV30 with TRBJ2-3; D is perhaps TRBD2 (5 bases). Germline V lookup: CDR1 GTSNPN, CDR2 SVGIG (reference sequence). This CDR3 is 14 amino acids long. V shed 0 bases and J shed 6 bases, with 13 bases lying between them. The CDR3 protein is CAWSVGSNRDTQYF. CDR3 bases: TGTGCCTGGAGTGTAGGGAGCAATCGGGATACGCAGTATTTT.

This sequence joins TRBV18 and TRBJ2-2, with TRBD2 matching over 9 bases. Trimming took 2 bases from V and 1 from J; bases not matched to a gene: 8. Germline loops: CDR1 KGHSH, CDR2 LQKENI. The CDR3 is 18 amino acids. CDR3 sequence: CASSPRSSGIRNTGELFF. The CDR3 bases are TGTGCCAGCTCACCAAGATCTAGCGGGATTAGGAACACCGGGGAGCTGTTTTTT.

CDR3 DNA: TGTGCCAGCAGCTTTGGACAGGGGGACTACGAGCAGTACTTC. Translation gives CASSFGQGDYEQYF. The V gene is TRBV7-9, the J gene TRBJ2-7; 10 nucleotides align to TRBD1. Trimming took 3 bases from V and 3 from J; bases not matched to a gene: 2. Germline CDR1 is SEHNR and CDR2 is FQNEAQ (reference sequence). The CDR3 has 14 residues.

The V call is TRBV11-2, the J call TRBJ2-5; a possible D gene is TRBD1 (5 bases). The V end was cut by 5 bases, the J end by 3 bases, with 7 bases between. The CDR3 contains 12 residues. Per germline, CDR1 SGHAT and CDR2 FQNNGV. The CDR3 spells CASSDSEETQYF. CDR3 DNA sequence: TGTGCCAGCAGCGACAGTGAAGAGACCCAGTACTTC.